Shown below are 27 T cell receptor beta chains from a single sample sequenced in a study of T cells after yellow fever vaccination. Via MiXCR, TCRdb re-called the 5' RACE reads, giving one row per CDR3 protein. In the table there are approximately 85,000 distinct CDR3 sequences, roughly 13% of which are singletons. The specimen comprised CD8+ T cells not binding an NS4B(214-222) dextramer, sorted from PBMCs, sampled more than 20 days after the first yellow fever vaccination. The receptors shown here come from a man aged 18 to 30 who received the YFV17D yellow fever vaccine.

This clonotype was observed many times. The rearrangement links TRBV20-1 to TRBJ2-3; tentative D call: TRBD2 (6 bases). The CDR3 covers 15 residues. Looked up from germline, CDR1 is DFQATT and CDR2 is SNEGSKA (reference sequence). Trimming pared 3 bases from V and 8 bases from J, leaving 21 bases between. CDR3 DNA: TGCAGTGCTAGTCCCGCTCTAGCGAAGGGCGGTACGCAGTATTTT. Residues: CSASPALAKGGTQYF.

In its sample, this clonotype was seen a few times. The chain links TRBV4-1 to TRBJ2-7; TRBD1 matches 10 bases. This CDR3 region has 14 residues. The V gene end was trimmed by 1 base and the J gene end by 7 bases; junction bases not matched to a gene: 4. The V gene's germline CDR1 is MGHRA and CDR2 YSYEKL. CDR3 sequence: CASSQVRTGGEQYF. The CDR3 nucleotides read TGCGCCAGCAGCCAAGTCCGGACAGGGGGAGAGCAGTACTTC.

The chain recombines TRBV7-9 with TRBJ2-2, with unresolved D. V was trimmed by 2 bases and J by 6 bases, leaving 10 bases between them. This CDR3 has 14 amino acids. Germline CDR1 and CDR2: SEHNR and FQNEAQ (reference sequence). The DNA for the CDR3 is TGTGCCAGCAGCTTAACGAGCCTAGCCGGGGAGCTGTTTTTT. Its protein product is CASSLTSLAGELFF.

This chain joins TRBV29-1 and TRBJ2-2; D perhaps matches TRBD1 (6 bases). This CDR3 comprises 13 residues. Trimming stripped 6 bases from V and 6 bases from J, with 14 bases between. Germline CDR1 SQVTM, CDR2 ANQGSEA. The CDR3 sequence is CSVQGGNAGELFF. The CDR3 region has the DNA TGCAGCGTACAGGGTGGTAACGCCGGGGAGCTGTTTTTT.

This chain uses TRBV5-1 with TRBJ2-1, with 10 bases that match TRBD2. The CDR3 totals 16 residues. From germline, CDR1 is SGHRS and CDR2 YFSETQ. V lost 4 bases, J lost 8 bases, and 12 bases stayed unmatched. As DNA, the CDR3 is TGCGCCAGCAGCCCGGCCCCAGCGGGGGGGCTCGATGAGCAGTTCTTC. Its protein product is CASSPAPAGGLDEQFF.

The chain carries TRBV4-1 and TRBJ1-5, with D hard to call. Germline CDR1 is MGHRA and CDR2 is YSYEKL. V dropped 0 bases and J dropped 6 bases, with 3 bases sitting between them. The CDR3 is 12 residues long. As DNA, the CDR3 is TGCGCCAGCAGCCAAGATGTTCAGCCCCAGCATTTT. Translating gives CASSQDVQPQHF.

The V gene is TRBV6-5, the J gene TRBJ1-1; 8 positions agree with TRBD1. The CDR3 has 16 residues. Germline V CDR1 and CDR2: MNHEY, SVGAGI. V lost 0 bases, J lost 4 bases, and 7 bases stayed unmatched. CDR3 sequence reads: CASSYSTGGFITEAFF. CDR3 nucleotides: TGTGCCAGCAGTTACTCCACAGGGGGATTTATCACTGAAGCTTTCTTT.

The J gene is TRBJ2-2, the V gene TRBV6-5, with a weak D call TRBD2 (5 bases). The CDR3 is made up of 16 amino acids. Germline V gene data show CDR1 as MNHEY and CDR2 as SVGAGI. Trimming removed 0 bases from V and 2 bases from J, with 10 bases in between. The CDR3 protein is CASSYSRGSNTGELFF. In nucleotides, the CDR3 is TGTGCCAGCAGTTACTCGAGAGGGAGTAACACCGGGGAGCTGTTTTTT.

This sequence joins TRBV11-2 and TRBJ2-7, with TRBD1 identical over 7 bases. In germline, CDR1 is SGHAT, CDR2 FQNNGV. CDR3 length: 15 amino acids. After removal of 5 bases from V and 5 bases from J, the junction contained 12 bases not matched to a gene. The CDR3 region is CASSPRQGSSHEQYF. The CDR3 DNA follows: TGTGCCAGCAGCCCAAGACAGGGATCGAGCCACGAGCAGTACTTC.

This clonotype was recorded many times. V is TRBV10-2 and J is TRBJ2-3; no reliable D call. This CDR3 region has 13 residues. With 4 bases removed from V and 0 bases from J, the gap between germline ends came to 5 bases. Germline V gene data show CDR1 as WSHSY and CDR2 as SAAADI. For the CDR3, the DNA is TGCGCCAGCAGTGTATTCAGCACAGATACGCAGTATTTT. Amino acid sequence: CASSVFSTDTQYF.

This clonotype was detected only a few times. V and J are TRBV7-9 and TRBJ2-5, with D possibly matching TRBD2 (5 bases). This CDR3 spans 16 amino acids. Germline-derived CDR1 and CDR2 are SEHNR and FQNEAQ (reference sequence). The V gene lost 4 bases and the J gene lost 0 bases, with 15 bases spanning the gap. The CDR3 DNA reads TGTGCCAGCAGCTCCCGGGGAGCGGAGGACCAAGAGACCCAGTACTTC. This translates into CASSSRGAEDQETQYF.

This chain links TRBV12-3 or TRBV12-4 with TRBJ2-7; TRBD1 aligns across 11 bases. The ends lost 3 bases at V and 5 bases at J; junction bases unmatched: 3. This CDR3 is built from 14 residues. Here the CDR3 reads CASSLGQGVHEQYF. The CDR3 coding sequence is TGTGCCAGCAGTTTGGGACAGGGGGTCCACGAGCAGTACTTC.

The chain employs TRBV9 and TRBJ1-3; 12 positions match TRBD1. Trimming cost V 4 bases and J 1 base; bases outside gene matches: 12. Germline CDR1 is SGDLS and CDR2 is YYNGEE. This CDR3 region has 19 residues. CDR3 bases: TGTGCCAGCAGCAAACACCCGGGACAGGGGGCTGGTTCTGGAAACACCATATATTTT. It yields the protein CASSKHPGQGAGSGNTIYF. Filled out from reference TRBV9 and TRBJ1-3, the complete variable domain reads DSGVTQTPKHLITATGQRVTLRCSPRSGDLSVYWYQQSLDQGLQFLIQYYNGEERAKGNILERFSAQQFPDLHSELNLSSLELGDSALYFCASSKHPGQGAGSGNTIYFGEGSWLTVV.

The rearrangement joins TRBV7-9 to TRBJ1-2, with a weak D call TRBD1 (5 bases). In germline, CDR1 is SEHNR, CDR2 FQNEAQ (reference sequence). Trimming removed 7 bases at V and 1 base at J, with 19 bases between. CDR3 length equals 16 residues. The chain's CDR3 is CASTPDPQGDNYGYTF. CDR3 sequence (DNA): TGTGCCAGCACCCCAGACCCCCAGGGCGATAACTATGGCTACACCTTC. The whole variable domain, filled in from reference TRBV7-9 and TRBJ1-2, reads DTGVSQNPRHKITKRGQNVTFRCDPISEHNRLYWYRQTLGQGPEFLTYFQNEAQLEKSRLLSDRFSAERPKGSFSTLEIQRTEQGDSAMYLCASTPDPQGDNYGYTFGSGTRLTVV.

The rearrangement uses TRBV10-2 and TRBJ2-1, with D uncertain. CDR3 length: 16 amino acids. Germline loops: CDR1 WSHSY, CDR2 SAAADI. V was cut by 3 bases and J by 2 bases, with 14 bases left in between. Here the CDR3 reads CASSEGRTVTYNEQFF. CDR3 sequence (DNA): TGCGCCAGCAGTGAAGGTCGGACGGTGACCTACAATGAGCAGTTCTTC.

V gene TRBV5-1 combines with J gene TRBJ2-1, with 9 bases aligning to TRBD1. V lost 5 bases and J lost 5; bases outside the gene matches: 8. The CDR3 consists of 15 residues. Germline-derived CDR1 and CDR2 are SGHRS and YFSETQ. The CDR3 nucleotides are TGCGCCAGCAGGGGGGGACAGGGAGATCACAATGAGCAGTTCTTC. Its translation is CASRGGQGDHNEQFF.

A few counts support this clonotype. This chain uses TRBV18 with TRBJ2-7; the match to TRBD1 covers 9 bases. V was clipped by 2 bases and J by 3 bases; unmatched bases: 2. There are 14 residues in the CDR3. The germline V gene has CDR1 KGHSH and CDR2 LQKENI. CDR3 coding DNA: TGTGCCAGCTCACCAGGGACAGGGATCTACGAGCAGTACGTC. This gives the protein CASSPGTGIYEQYV.

CDR3 nucleotides: TGTGCCAGCAGGGCTGTCGGGGGCGGTTATGATAGCAATCAGCCCCAGCATTTT. It translates to CASRAVGGGYDSNQPQHF. V gene TRBV7-9 combines with J gene TRBJ1-5, with D maybe TRBD1 (6 bases). The CDR3 length is 18 residues. Germline CDR1 is SEHNR and CDR2 is FQNEAQ (reference sequence). V gave up 6 bases and J gave up 0 bases, with 21 bases separating them.

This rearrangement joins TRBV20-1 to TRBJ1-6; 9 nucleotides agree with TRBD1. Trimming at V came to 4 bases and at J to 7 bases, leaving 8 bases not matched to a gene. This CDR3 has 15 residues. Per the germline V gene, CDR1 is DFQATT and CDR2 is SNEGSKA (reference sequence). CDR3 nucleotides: TGCAGTGCTACTCCGGGACAGGGATCGAATTCACCCCTCCACTTT. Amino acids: CSATPGQGSNSPLHF.

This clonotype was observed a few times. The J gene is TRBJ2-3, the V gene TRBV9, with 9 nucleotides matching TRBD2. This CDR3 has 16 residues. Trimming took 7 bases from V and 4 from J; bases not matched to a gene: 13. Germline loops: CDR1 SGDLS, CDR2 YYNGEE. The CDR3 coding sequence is TGTGCCAGCGCGCCTAGCGGGGCACAAGCAGCAGATACGCAGTATTTT. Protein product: CASAPSGAQAADTQYF.

The CDR3 here is CASSKRDSSYEQYV. CDR3 coding DNA: TGTGCCAGCAGCAAAAGGGACAGCTCCTACGAGCAGTACGTC. The chain couples TRBV21-1 to TRBJ2-7; TRBD1, as called in the table, went unchecked against the DNA. TRBV21-1 is described as a pseudogene. This CDR3 has 14 residues.

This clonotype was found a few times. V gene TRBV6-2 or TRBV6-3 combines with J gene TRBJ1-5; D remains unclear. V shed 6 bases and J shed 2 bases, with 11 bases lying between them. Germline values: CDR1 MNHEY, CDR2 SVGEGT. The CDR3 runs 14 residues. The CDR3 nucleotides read TGTGCCAGCAGGTCAGAGGCGGGCAATCAGCCCCAGCATTTT. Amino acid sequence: CASRSEAGNQPQHF.

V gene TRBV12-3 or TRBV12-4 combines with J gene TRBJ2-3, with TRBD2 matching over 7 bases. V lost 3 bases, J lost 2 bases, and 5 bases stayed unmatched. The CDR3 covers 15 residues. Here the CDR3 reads CASSLSGGPTDTQYF. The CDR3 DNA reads TGTGCCAGCAGTTTGTCGGGGGGACCCACAGATACGCAGTATTTT.

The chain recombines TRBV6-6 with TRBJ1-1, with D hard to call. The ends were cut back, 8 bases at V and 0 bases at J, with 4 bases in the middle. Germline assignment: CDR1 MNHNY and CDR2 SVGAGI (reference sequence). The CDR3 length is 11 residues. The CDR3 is CASRLNTEAFF. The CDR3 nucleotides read TGTGCCAGCCGCCTGAACACTGAAGCTTTCTTT.

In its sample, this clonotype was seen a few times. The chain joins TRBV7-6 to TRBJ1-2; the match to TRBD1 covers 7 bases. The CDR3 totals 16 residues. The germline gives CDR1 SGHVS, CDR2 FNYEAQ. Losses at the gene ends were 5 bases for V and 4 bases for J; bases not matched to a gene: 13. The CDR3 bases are TGTGCCAGCAGCCTTCTAACAGGGGATTTACTCTATGGCTACACCTTC. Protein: CASSLLTGDLLYGYTF.

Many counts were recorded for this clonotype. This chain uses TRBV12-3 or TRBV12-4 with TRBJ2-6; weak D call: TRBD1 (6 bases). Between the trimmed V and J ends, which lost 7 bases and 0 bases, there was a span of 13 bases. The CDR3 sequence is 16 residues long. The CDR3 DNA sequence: TGTGCCAGCACCCCACAGGGCCACTCTGGGGCCAACGTCCTGACTTTC. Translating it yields CASTPQGHSGANVLTF.

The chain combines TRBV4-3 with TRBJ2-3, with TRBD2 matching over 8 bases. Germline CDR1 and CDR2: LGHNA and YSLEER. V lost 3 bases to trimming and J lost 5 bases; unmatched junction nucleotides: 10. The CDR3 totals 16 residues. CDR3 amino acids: CASSQAGGALLDTQYF. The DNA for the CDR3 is TGCGCCAGCAGCCAGGCCGGGGGGGCCCTGTTAGATACGCAGTATTTT.